This is a list of T cell receptor beta chains from one sample in a study of T cells in localized non-small cell lung cancer. Sequencing was performed with immunoSEQ multiplex PCR; in TCRdb, only in-frame clones are kept and a portion is missing. Among approximately 1,400 clones listed, about 19% were seen once. The source was normal lung tissue next to the tumor, collected before any cancer treatment. The origin of the receptors is a male donor older than 55 with stage I squamous cell lung carcinoma. Each CDR3 is given with its conserved first and last residue. The D gene is left open where the match is weak. The size of a clone is reported for some rows only, either as once, few or many, or as a class for expanded clones.

. | TRBJ1-2 | TRBV7-6 | many | CASSLATGTVYGYTF | TGTGCCAGCAGCTTGGCTACCGGGACGGTGTATGGCTACACCTTC
. | TRBJ2-4 | TRBV9 | . | CASSVGRGDIQYF | TGTGCCAGCAGCGTAGGGCGGGGAGACATTCAGTACTTC
TRBD2 | TRBJ2-2 | TRBV9 | . | CASTASGSYAGELFF | TGTGCCAGCACCGCTAGCGGGAGTTACGCCGGGGAGCTGTTTTTT
. | TRBJ2-7 | TRBV5-1 | few | CASSPGPLRDEQYF | TGCGCCAGCAGCCCGGGACCCCTGAGGGACGAGCAGTACTTC
. | TRBJ1-1 | TRBV9 | few | CASSVGAGGSNTEAFF | TGTGCCAGCAGCGTAGGAGCCGGGGGCTCTAACACTGAAGCTTTCTTT
. | TRBJ2-7 | TRBV11-3 | . | CASTLGGGPYEQYF | TGTGCCAGCACCTTAGGGGGAGGACCCTACGAGCAGTACTTC
. | TRBJ1-5 | TRBV6-8 | few | CASSDGMGQPQHF | TGTGCCAGCAGTGATGGGATGGGTCAGCCCCAGCATTTT
. | TRBJ2-2 | TRBV11-3 | few | CASSPYGRGNGELFF | TGTGCCAGCAGCCCCTACGGCAGGGGAAACGGGGAGCTGTTTTTT
. | TRBJ1-1 | TRBV19 | few | CASSIYSANTEAFF | TGTGCCAGTAGTATTTATTCGGCGAACACTGAAGCTTTCTTT
TRBD2 | TRBJ2-1 | TRBV14 | few | CASSQVAGGGNEQFF | TGTGCCAGCAGCCAAGTAGCGGGAGGTGGAAATGAGCAGTTCTTC
TRBD2 | TRBJ2-7 | TRBV11-3 | few | CASSLILAGGPYEQYF | TGTGCCAGCAGCTTAATATTAGCGGGAGGTCCCTACGAGCAGTACTTC
. | TRBJ2-7 | TRBV11-3 | medium-sized | CASSLGLGWNEQYF | TGTGCCAGCAGCTTAGGTCTGGGTTGGAACGAGCAGTACTTC
. | TRBJ2-2 | TRBV19 | . | CASSKRYTGELFF | TGTGCCAGTAGTAAACGGTACACCGGGGAGCTGTTTTTT
TRBD2 | TRBJ2-1 | TRBV11-3 | few | CASSSKLAGAEQFF | TGTGCCAGCAGCTCGAAACTAGCGGGAGCTGAGCAGTTCTTC
TRBD1 | TRBJ1-1 | TRBV6-8 | . | CASSVALGQMNTEAFF | TGTGCCAGCAGTGTCGCCCTGGGACAGATGAACACTGAAGCTTTCTTT
. | TRBJ2-5 | TRBV6-8 | large | CASSYGSLETQYF | TGTGCCAGCAGTTACGGTTCCCTAGAGACCCAGTACTTC
TRBD2 | TRBJ2-7 | TRBV6-8 | few | CATRPGGAYEQYF | TGTGCCACCAGACCGGGAGGGGCCTACGAGCAGTACTTC
. | TRBJ1-2 | TRBV30 | . | CALGNEWANYGYTF | TGTGCTCTTGGAAACGAGTGGGCTAACTATGGCTACACCTTC
TRBD1 | TRBJ2-7 | TRBV29-1 | . | CSVEGDRGSYEQYF | TGCAGCGTTGAAGGGGACAGGGGGAGCTACGAGCAGTACTTC
TRBD1 | TRBJ2-3 | TRBV19 | . | CASSTPGQGLTDTQYF | TGTGCCAGTAGTACCCCGGGACAGGGGTTGACAGATACGCAGTATTTT
. | TRBJ2-7 | TRBV28 | large | CASSLTGRTAYEQYF | TGTGCCAGCAGTTTAACAGGGAGGACGGCCTACGAGCAGTACTTC
TRBD1 | TRBJ1-2 | TRBV6-8 | medium-sized | CASSQTGNYGYTF | TGTGCCAGCAGCCAGACAGGGAACTATGGCTACACCTTC
. | TRBJ1-1 | TRBV6-8 | medium-sized | CASSYRQFDTEAFF | TGTGCCAGCAGCTACCGACAGTTTGACACTGAAGCTTTCTTT
TRBD1 | TRBJ1-2 | TRBV11-3 | medium-sized | CASSLMSGQGYGYTF | TGTGCCAGCAGCTTAATGTCGGGACAGGGGTACGGCTACACCTTC
. | TRBJ1-1 | TRBV6-8 | . | CASSYDTGLRPEAFF | TGTGCCAGCAGTTACGACACCGGTTTAAGGCCTGAAGCTTTCTTT
TRBD2 | TRBJ2-5 | TRBV11-1 | few | CASSRVAGGPETQYF | TGTGCCAGCAGCCGCGTAGCGGGAGGGCCAGAGACCCAGTACTTC
TRBD2 | TRBJ2-7 | TRBV11-3 | . | CASSLGTGLADYEQYF | TGTGCCAGCAGCTTGGGGACCGGACTAGCGGACTACGAGCAGTACTTC
TRBD1 | TRBJ2-1 | TRBV9 | . | CASKRGTGQSSYNEQFF | TGTGCCAGCAAGAGGGGGACAGGGCAAAGCTCCTACAATGAGCAGTTCTTC
. | TRBJ2-7 | TRBV11-3 | large | CASSWGGTGSHEQYF | TGTGCCAGCAGCTGGGGGGGAACAGGGTCCCACGAGCAGTACTTC
. | TRBJ1-2 | TRBV11-3 | medium-sized | CASSLESWGTLYGYTF | TGTGCCAGCAGCTTGGAGAGTTGGGGGACGCTCTATGGCTACACCTTC
TRBD1 | TRBJ1-5 | TRBV28 | . | CASSTGGGQPQHF | TGTGCCAGCAGTACAGGGGGCGGACAGCCCCAGCATTTT
. | TRBJ1-2 | TRBV11-3 | medium-sized | CASSLERGSYGYTF | TGTGCCAGCAGCTTAGAAAGGGGTAGCTATGGCTACACCTTC
. | TRBJ1-2 | TRBV7-2 | few | CASSLGPGGGYTF | TGTGCCAGCAGCTTAGGGCCCGGGGGAGGCTACACCTTC
TRBD1 | TRBJ2-5 | TRBV6-8 | . | CAITRNPQGARETQYF | TGTGCCATCACACGGAACCCACAGGGGGCGCGGGAGACCCAGTACTTC
. | TRBJ2-1 | TRBV14 | few | CASSQVGGTEQFF | TGTGCCAGCAGCCAAGTAGGGGGGACTGAGCAGTTCTTC
. | TRBJ1-3 | TRBV28 | few | CASTGWEENTIYF | TGTGCCAGTACAGGGTGGGAAGAAAACACCATATATTTT
. | TRBJ2-1 | TRBV29-1 | . | CSVSLAATYNEQFF | TGCAGCGTTTCACTAGCCGCCACTTACAATGAGCAGTTCTTC
. | TRBJ2-1 | TRBV9 | medium-sized | CASSVAWRNYNEQFF | TGTGCCAGCAGCGTCGCCTGGCGAAACTACAATGAGCAGTTCTTC
. | TRBJ1-5 | TRBV6-8 | large | CASRGGAIGPQHF | TGTGCCAGCAGAGGGGGGGCGATAGGGCCCCAGCATTTT
. | TRBJ1-1 | TRBV11-3 | . | CASSLMGGTSVTEAFF | TGTGCCAGCAGCTTGATGGGGGGAACTTCGGTCACTGAAGCTTTCTTT
. | TRBJ1-1 | TRBV7-2 | . | CARSPGHDTEAFF | TGTGCCAGAAGCCCCGGACACGACACTGAAGCTTTCTTT
. | TRBJ1-3 | TRBV2 | few | CASGSGTGNTIYF | TGTGCCAGCGGATCTGGAACTGGAAACACCATATATTTT